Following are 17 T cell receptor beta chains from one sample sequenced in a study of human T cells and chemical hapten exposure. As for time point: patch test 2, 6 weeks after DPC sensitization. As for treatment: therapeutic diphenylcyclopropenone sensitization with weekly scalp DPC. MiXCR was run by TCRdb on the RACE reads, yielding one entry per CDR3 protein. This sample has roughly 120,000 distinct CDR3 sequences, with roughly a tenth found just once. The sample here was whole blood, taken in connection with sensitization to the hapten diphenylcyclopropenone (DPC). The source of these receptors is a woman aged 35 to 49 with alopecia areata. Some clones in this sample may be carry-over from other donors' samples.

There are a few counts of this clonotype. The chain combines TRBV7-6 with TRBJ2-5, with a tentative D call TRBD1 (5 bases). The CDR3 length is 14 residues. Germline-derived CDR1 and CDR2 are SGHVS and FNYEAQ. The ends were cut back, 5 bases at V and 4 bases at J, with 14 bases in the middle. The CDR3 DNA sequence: TGTGCCAGCAGCGGGGCGGTTCGGGCAGAGACCCAGTACTTC. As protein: CASSGAVRAETQYF.

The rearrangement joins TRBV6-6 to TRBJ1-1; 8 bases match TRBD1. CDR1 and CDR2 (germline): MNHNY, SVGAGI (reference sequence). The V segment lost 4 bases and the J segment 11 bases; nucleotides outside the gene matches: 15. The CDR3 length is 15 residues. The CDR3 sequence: CASSSSGQAIRGAFF. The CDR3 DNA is TGTGCCAGCAGTTCCTCGGGACAGGCAATAAGAGGGGCTTTCTTT.

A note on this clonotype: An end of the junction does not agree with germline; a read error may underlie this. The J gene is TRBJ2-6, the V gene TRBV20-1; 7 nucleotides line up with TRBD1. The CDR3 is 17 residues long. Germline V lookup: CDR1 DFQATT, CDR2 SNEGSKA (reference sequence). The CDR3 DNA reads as TGCAGTGCTAGACTACCCGACAGGGTCCGTGGGGCCAACGTCCTGGCTTTC. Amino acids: CSARLPDRVRGANVLAF.

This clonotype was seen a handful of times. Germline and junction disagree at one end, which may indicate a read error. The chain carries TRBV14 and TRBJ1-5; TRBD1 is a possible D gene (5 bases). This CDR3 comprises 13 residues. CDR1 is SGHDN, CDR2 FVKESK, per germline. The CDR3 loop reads CTSSQGFNQPQHF. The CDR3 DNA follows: TGTACCAGCAGCCAGGGATTCAATCAGCCCCAGCATTTT. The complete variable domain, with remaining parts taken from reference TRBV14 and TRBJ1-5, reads EAGVTQFPSHSVIEKGQTVTLRCDPISGHDNLYWYRRVMGKEIKFLLHFVKESKQDESGMPNNRFLAERTGGTYSTLKVQPAELEDSGVYFCTSSQGFNQPQHFGDGTRLSIL.

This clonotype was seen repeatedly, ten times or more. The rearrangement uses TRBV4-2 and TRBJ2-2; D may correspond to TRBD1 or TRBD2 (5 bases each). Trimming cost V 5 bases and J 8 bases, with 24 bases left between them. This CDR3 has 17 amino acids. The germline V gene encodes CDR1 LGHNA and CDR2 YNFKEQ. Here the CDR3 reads CASSEVIFGTGTGELFF. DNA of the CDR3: TGTGCCAGCAGCGAAGTAATTTTCGGGACGGGAACGGGGGAGCTGTTTTTT.

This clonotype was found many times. CDR3 residues: CASSPYPLSLNTGELFF. In DNA, the CDR3 is TGTGCCAGCAGCCCGTATCCTTTATCCTTGAACACCGGGGAGCTGTTTTTT. This chain connects TRBV7-2 to TRBJ2-2; D is unclear. Deletions cut 5 bases from V and 1 base from J, with 17 bases between. The CDR3 runs 17 residues. The germline V gene encodes CDR1 SGHTA and CDR2 FQGNSA.

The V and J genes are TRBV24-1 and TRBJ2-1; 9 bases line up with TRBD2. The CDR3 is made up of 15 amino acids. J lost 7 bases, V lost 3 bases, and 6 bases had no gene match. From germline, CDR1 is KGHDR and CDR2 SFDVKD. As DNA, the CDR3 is TGTGCCACCAGTGATGCGAGCGGGGGGCTTAATGAGCAGTTCTTC. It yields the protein CATSDASGGLNEQFF.

This CDR3 reads CASSRPAPRLAGGSYQETQYF. CDR3 DNA sequence: TGTGCCAGCAGCCGCCCCGCCCCGAGGCTAGCGGGGGGCTCGTACCAAGAGACCCAGTACTTC. This chain links TRBV5-5 with TRBJ2-5, with TRBD2 matching over 11 bases. The CDR3 has 21 amino acids. The junction had 20 bases not matched to a gene; V was cut back by 4 bases and J by 0 bases. From germline, CDR1 is SGHKS and CDR2 YYEKEE (reference sequence).

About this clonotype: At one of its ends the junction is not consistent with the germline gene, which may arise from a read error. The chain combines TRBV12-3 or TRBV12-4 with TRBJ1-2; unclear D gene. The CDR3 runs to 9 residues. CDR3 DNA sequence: TGTGCCAGCACCTTAACAGAGGCCTTC. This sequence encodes CASTLTEAF.

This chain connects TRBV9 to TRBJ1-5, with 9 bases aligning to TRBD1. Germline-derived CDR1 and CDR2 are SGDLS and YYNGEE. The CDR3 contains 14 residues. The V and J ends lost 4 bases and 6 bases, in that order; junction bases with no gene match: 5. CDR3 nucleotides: TGTGCCAGCAGCCCACAGGGGGCCCTTCAGCCCCAGCATTTT. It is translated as CASSPQGALQPQHF.

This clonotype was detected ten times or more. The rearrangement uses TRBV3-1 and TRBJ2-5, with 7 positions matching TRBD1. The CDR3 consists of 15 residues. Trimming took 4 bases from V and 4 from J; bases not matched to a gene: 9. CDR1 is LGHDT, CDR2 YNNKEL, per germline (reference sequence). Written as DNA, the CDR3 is TGTGCCAGCAGCCTTCGACAGGGTGGGTCAGAGACCCAGTACTTC. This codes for CASSLRQGGSETQYF.

CDR3 DNA: TGTGCCAGCAGGGGTCAAGAGGAGACCCAGTACTTC. Translation: CASRGQEETQYF. This chain joins TRBV7-6 and TRBJ2-5; D uncertain. Per germline, CDR1 SGHVS and CDR2 FNYEAQ. Trimming cost V 6 bases and J 5 bases, with 10 bases left between them. This CDR3 is 12 amino acids long.

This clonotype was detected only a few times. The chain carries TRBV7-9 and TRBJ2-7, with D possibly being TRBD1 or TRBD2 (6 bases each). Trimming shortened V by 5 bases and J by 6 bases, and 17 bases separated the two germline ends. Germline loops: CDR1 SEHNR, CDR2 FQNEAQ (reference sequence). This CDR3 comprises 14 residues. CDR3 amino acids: CASSVGRTDSEQYF. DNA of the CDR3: TGTGCCAGCAGCGTTGGGAGGACAGACTCCGAGCAGTACTTC.

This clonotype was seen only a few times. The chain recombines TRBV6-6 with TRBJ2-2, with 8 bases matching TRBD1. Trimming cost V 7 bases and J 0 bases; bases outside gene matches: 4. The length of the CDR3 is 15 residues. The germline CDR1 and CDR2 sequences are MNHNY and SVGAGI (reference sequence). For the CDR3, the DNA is TGTGCCAGCACCCGACAGGGGACGAACACCGGGGAGCTGTTTTTT. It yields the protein CASTRQGTNTGELFF.

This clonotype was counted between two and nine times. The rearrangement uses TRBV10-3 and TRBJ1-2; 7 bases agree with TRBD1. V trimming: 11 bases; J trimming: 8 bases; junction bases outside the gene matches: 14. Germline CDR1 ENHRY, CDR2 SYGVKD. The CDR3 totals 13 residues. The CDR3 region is CASKTGSLEGYTF. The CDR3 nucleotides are TGTGCCTCCAAGACAGGGTCCCTTGAGGGCTACACCTTC.

CDR3 in DNA: TGCAGTGCTACGCGGGGTTATAGCAATCAGCCCCAGCATTTT. Protein: CSATRGYSNQPQHF. The chain uses TRBV20-1 and TRBJ1-5, with no clear D. The CDR3 extends over 14 amino acids. Trimming removed 4 bases at V and 0 bases at J, with 10 bases between. The V gene's germline CDR1 is DFQATT and CDR2 SNEGSKA (reference sequence).

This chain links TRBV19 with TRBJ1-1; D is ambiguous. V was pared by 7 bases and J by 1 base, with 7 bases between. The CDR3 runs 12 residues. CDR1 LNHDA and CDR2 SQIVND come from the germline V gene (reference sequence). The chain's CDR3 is CASIGRNTEAFF. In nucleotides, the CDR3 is TGTGCCAGTATAGGTAGGAACACTGAAGCTTTCTTT. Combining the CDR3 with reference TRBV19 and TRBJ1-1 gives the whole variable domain DGGITQSPKYLFRKEGQNVTLSCEQNLNHDAMYWYRQDPGQGLRLIYYSQIVNDFQKGDIAEGYSVSREKKESFPLTVTSAQKNPTAFYLCASIGRNTEAFFGQGTRLTVV.